This T cell receptor beta chain was obtained from a study of T-cell reconstitution after alpha-beta-depleted transplantation in children (dated by TCRdb to the mid-2010s). Turning to the overall study: Using TCR repertoire profiling, the study followed T-cell immune reconstitution in a quantitative way in children after TCRalphabeta/CD19-depleted allogeneic hematopoietic cell transplantation. Broad study findings and their caveats: In some patients, high TCRbeta diversity at day 60 was attributed to recipient T cells and intrathymic progenitors that had survived conditioning. Apparently early alphabetaT-cell count recovery about two months after transplant reportedly relied on only several hundred rapidly expanded clones derived from non-depleted graft cells. Over the following months the frequencies of hyperexpanded clones went down, and after one year T-cell counts and TCRbeta diversity were mostly credited to newly produced T cells.

The library relied on PCR. Sequencing took place on an Illumina HiSeq 2500. Molecular barcoding was employed in the preparation of TCR libraries, with unique molecular identifiers being used to normalize TCRbeta repertoire quantification. TCRdb passed the public sequencing reads through fastp at Q25 and MiXCR, retaining productive beta sequences. Each CDR3 protein gets just one entry, which takes the most common genes and DNA from the rows behind it. The sample records around 300,000 distinct CDR3 sequences, 6% to 10% of which are singletons. The ten largest clonotypes hold approximately 9.6% of the sample. Reading from cysteine to phenylalanine, the CDR3 counts 18 amino acids. This entry keeps only the CDR3 DNA: 54 bases, framed from base 1. CDR1 and CDR2, per the germline V gene (reference sequence), are SGHAT and FQDESV. Trimmed from V: 7 bases; trimmed from J: 0 bases; junction bases lacking a gene match: 14.

In light of the paper, this sample's treatment or condition label describes: allogeneic hematopoietic cell transplantation with graft depleted of TCRalphabeta T cells and CD19 B cells. TCRalphabeta/CD19-depleted allogeneic hematopoietic cell grafts were given to the transplant recipients, all of whom were children. Many counts were recorded for this clonotype. Its antigen remains unidentified. No qualities accompany the bases; no much larger clone lies one base away. The source is a female patient aged 2-9 years who had a stem cell transplant for Fanconi anemia, so the T cells may come from the graft donor. In this chain, TRBV11-1 is recombined with TRBJ2-2; 7 central bases correspond to TRBD1. The specimen was peripheral blood, collected 360 days after TCRalphabeta/CD19-depleted stem cell transplant. The CDR3 sequence is CASIIDPRQGPNTGELFF. The DNA is TGTGCCAGCATCATCGATCCCCGACAGGGACCGAACACCGGGGAGCTGTTTTTT.